The rows below give T cell receptor beta chains drawn from one sample of a study of cytomegalovirus exposure and HLA in healthy donors. The protocol was immunoSEQ multiplex PCR, while the TCRdb copy is restricted to in-frame clones and leaves out a portion. Of 160,000 or so clones listed, about 79% are singletons. Sequenced: PBMCs. The receptors shown here come from a man aged 40-49 years in good health and CMV-seropositive. Both conserved end residues are part of each CDR3. The D gene is left open where the match is weak. The size field is filled for only some rows; it gives once, few, many or a size class.

J,D,V,size,CDR3,DNA
TRBJ2-1,TRBD2,TRBV28,-,CASTSGSYNEQFF,TGTGCCAGCACTAGCGGGAGCTACAATGAGCAGTTCTTC
TRBJ1-2,-,TRBV29-1,once,CSVEGGANYGYTF,TGCAGCGTTGAAGGCGGTGCTAACTATGGCTACACCTTC
TRBJ2-1,-,TRBV7-3,-,CASSPVGSSYNEQFF,TGTGCCAGCAGCCCGGTCGGGAGCTCCTACAATGAGCAGTTCTTC
TRBJ2-7,-,TRBV5-1,-,CASSLDGFSYEQYF,TGCGCCAGCAGCTTGGACGGGTTCTCCTACGAGCAGTACTTC
TRBJ1-2,-,TRBV20-1,-,CSALRDNGYTF,TGCAGTGCTCTACGGGACAATGGCTACACCTTC
TRBJ2-1,TRBD2,TRBV11-3,-,CASSFGGRAVNEQFF,TGTGCCAGCAGCTTCGGGGGGAGGGCCGTCAATGAGCAGTTCTTC
TRBJ2-3,TRBD1,TRBV15,-,CATSRGQGIADTQYF,TGTGCCACCAGCAGGGGACAGGGTATTGCAGATACGCAGTATTTT
TRBJ2-1,TRBD1,TRBV2,few,CASSAQGAKYNEQFF,TGTGCCAGCAGTGCTCAGGGGGCGAAGTACAATGAGCAGTTCTTC
TRBJ2-2,-,TRBV10-3,once,CAITPSATNTGELFF,TGTGCCATCACCCCCTCAGCGACGAACACCGGGGAGCTGTTTTTT
TRBJ2-7,-,TRBV7-9,-,CASSLAYPTAGLSGEYF,TGTGCCAGCAGCTTAGCTTATCCGACGGCGGGGTTGTCAGGAGAGTACTTC